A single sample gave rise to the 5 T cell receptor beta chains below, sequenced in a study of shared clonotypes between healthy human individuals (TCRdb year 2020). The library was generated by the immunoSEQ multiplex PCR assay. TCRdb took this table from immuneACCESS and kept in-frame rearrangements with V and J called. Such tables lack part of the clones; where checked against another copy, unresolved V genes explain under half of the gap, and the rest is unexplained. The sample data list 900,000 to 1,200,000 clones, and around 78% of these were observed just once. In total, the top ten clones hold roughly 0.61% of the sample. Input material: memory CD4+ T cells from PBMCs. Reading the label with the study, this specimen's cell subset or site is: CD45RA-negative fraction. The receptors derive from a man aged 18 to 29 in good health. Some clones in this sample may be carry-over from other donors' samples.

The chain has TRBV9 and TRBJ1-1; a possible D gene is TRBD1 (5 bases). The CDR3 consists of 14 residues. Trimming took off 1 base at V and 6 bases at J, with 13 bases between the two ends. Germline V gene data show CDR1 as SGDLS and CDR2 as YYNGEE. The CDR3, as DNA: TGTGCCAGCAGCGTACCATGGACACCCCCTGAAGCTTTCTTT. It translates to CASSVPWTPPEAFF.

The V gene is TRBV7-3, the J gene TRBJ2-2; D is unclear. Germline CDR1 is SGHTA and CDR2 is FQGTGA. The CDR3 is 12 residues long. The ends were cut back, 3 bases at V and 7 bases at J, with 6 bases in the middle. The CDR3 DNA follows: TGTGCCAGCAGCTTTCTTAACGGGGAGCTGTTTTTT. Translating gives CASSFLNGELFF.

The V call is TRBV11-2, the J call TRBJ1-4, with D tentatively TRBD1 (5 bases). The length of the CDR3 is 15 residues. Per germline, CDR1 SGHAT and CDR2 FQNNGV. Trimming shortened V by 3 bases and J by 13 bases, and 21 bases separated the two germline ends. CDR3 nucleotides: TGTGCCAGCAGCTTGTTTACCACGGGGCCGAAATCACTGTTTTTT. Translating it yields CASSLFTTGPKSLFF.

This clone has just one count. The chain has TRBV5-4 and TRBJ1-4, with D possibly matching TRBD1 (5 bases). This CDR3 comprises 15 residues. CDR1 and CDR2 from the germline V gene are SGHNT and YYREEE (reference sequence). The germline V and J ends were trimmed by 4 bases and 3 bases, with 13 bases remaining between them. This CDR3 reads CASSPGAGANEKLFF. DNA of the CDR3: TGTGCCAGCAGCCCCGGGGCGGGGGCTAATGAAAAACTGTTTTTT.

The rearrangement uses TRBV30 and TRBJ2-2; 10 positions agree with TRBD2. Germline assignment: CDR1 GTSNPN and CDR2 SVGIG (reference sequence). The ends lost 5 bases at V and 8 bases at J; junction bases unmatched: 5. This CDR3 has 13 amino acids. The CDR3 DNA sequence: TGTGCCTGGTCACCGGGACTAGCGGGGGAGCTGTTTTTT. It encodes CAWSPGLAGELFF. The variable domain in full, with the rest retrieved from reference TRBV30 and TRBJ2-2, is SQTIHQWPATLVQPVGSPLSLECTVEGTSNPNLYWYRQAAGRGLQLLFYSVGIGQISSEVPQNLSASRPQDRQFILSSKKLLLSDSGFYLCAWSPGLAGELFFGEGSRLTVL.